Below are 20 T cell receptor beta chains sequenced from a single sample in a study of cytomegalovirus exposure and HLA in healthy donors. Clones were sequenced by immunoSEQ multiplex PCR, and TCRdb holds only the in-frame ones, with some missing. The table records roughly 250,000 clones, roughly 86% of them present only once. The sample taken for sequencing was PBMCs. Source of these receptors: a woman in her twenties or thirties in good health and CMV-seropositive.

The chain has TRBV6-6 and TRBJ2-7; D is unclear. Germline loops: CDR1 MNHNY, CDR2 SVGAGI (reference sequence). V dropped 2 bases and J dropped 4 bases, with 6 bases sitting between them. This CDR3 contains 12 residues. The CDR3 DNA reads TGTGCCAGCAGTTACGATCGGTACGAGCAGTACTTC. Its translation is CASSYDRYEQYF.

The CDR3 protein is CASSSRTSSAYEQYF. CDR3 coding DNA: TGTGCCAGCAGCTCCAGGACTAGCTCGGCCTACGAGCAGTACTTC. The chain uses TRBV7-9 and TRBJ2-7, with 8 bases that match TRBD2. V gave up 4 bases and J gave up 2 bases; unmatched junction bases: 7. Germline V gives CDR1 SEHNR, CDR2 FQNEAQ (reference sequence). The CDR3 is made up of 15 amino acids.

In this sample, this clone turned up once. The rearrangement uses TRBV7-6 and TRBJ2-4; no clear D. Trimming removed 3 bases at V and 10 bases at J, with 13 bases between. CDR1 SGHVS and CDR2 FNYEAQ come from the germline V gene. This CDR3 has 13 residues. The CDR3 DNA is TGTGCCAGCAGCTTCGGAGACCCTGGGATTCAGTACTTC. This encodes CASSFGDPGIQYF.

The chain is built from TRBV27 and TRBJ2-7; 10 bases map to TRBD2. V was pared by 3 bases and J by 4 bases, with 6 bases of the junction left unmatched. The germline CDR1 and CDR2 sequences are MNHEY and SMNVEV (reference sequence). This CDR3 spans 15 amino acids. For the CDR3, the DNA is TGTGCCAGCAGTTTGTGGGCTAGCGGGAGTTACGAGCAGTACTTC. It yields the protein CASSLWASGSYEQYF.

V usage is TRBV27 and J usage is TRBJ1-2; 7 bases agree with TRBD1. Losses at the gene ends were 3 bases for V and 8 bases for J; bases not matched to a gene: 24. CDR1 and CDR2 from the germline V gene are MNHEY and SMNVEV (reference sequence). The length of the CDR3 is 19 residues. DNA for the CDR3: TGTGCCAGCAGTTTGTTTTCTACTAGTGGGGGACAGCACTATGAAGGCTACACCTTC. It encodes CASSLFSTSGGQHYEGYTF.

V gene TRBV28 combines with J gene TRBJ2-1; possibly TRBD1 for D (6 bases). The germline CDR1 and CDR2 sequences are MDHEN and SYDVKM. The CDR3 spans 16 residues. The germline V and J ends were trimmed by 5 bases and 0 bases, with 14 bases remaining between them. CDR3 in DNA: TGTGCCAGCAGTGCCCTACAGGGACCCTCCTACAATGAGCAGTTCTTC. Protein product: CASSALQGPSYNEQFF.

This clone has only a few counts. The chain employs TRBV18 and TRBJ1-5; possibly TRBD1 for D (5 bases). The ends were cut back, 6 bases at V and 3 bases at J, with 12 bases in the middle. This CDR3 has 14 amino acids. Germline V gene sequence: CDR1 KGHSH, CDR2 LQKENI. The CDR3 protein is CASSPTGPNQPQHF. The CDR3 bases are TGTGCCAGCTCGCCAACAGGCCCCAATCAGCCCCAGCATTTT.

The chain carries TRBV5-1 and TRBJ1-4, with 7 bases that match TRBD1. The germline V gene has CDR1 SGHRS and CDR2 YFSETQ. The CDR3 is 13 amino acids. Unmatched junction bases numbered 0, after V lost 5 bases and J lost 2 bases. The CDR3 DNA sequence: TGCGCCAGCAGGGACAGGACTAATGAAAAACTGTTTTTT. This codes for CASRDRTNEKLFF.

V gene TRBV6-1 combines with J gene TRBJ1-1; D gene uncertain. The V and J ends lost 4 bases and 1 base respectively, with 7 bases between them. Germline loops: CDR1 MNHNS, CDR2 SASEGT. This CDR3 has 13 amino acids. DNA for the CDR3: TGTGCCAGCAGTGTCCGAGAGAACACTGAAGCTTTCTTT. Translating gives CASSVRENTEAFF.

The chain employs TRBV6-4 and TRBJ2-2; no firm D call. The V gene lost 6 bases and the J gene lost 0 bases, with 2 bases spanning the gap. This CDR3 is 12 amino acids long. Germline loops: CDR1 MRHNA, CDR2 SNTAGT. The CDR3 DNA is TGTGCCAGCAGCACGAACACCGGGGAGCTGTTTTTT. Protein sequence: CASSTNTGELFF.

The chain joins TRBV19 to TRBJ1-5; D is possibly TRBD1 (5 bases). The CDR3 sequence is 16 residues long. The germline V gene has CDR1 LNHDA and CDR2 SQIVND (reference sequence). Trimming removed 5 bases from V and 11 bases from J, with 25 bases in between. The DNA of the CDR3 is TGTGCCAGTAGTGGGGCCGGACGCGACTTTCGGTGGACCCAGCATTTT. It specifies CASSGAGRDFRWTQHF.

This clone was recorded once. The chain links TRBV9 to TRBJ2-1; TRBD2 matches 11 bases. J gave up 4 bases and V 3 bases, and 15 bases lay outside the gene matches. Germline V gene sequence: CDR1 SGDLS, CDR2 YYNGEE. This CDR3 is 19 amino acids long. CDR3 loop: CASSDPTSGEVGRYNEQFF. In DNA form, the CDR3 reads TGTGCCAGCAGCGACCCGACTAGCGGGGAGGTGGGAAGGTACAATGAGCAGTTCTTC.

The chain links TRBV5-1 to TRBJ2-5, with D perhaps matching TRBD1 (7 bases). Germline-derived CDR1 and CDR2 are SGHRS and YFSETQ. V lost 4 bases, J lost 5 bases, and 15 bases lay in between. CDR3 length: 14 residues. In DNA, the CDR3 is TGCGCCAGCAGCACCGGAGGGGGCGGGGAGACCCAGTACTTC. Its translation: CASSTGGGGETQYF.

V usage is TRBV28 and J usage is TRBJ1-4; D call uncertain. The V gene lost 8 bases and the J gene lost 4 bases, with 11 bases spanning the gap. This CDR3 has 13 residues. CDR1 is MDHEN and CDR2 is SYDVKM in the germline V gene. CDR3 sequence reads: CASLEGRNEKLFF. Written as DNA, the CDR3 is TGTGCCAGCTTGGAGGGCCGTAATGAAAAACTGTTTTTT.

The chain joins TRBV18 to TRBJ2-2; 13 nucleotides match TRBD2. The CDR3 has 16 residues. Germline V CDR1 and CDR2: KGHSH, LQKENI. Unmatched junction bases numbered 2, after V lost 1 base and J lost 6 bases. This CDR3 reads CASSPRLAGGSGELFF. The CDR3 coding sequence is TGTGCCAGCTCACCACGACTAGCGGGAGGATCCGGGGAGCTGTTTTTT.

This sequence joins TRBV4-1 and TRBJ2-3; unclear D gene. This CDR3 comprises 15 residues. The germline V gene encodes CDR1 MGHRA and CDR2 YSYEKL. V dropped 1 base and J dropped 4 bases, with 12 bases sitting between them. The CDR3 DNA reads as TGCGCCAGCAGCCAAGTACGAGGTTTTGCAGATACGCAGTATTTT. Translation: CASSQVRGFADTQYF.

The CDR3 loop is CASSATSLEQYF. CDR3 in DNA: TGCGCCAGCAGCGCGACTAGTCTCGAGCAGTACTTC. J is TRBJ2-7 and V is TRBV5-1, with D tentatively TRBD2 (6 bases). V was pared by 4 bases and J by 6 bases, with 11 bases between. Germline V gives CDR1 SGHRS, CDR2 YFSETQ. This CDR3 spans 12 amino acids.

The CDR3 sequence: CASSEIAVALADTQYF. CDR3 in DNA: TGTGCCAGCAGTGAAATAGCAGTCGCCCTAGCAGATACGCAGTATTTT. The chain combines TRBV6-1 with TRBJ2-3; D remains unclear. V was shortened by 2 bases and J by 4 bases, with 16 bases between the two germline ends. The CDR3 is 16 residues long. Germline CDR1 reads MNHNS; CDR2 reads SASEGT.

A single count supports this clone. V is TRBV19 and J is TRBJ1-2, with D hard to call. Germline V lookup: CDR1 LNHDA, CDR2 SQIVND (reference sequence). Trimming removed 7 bases at V and 7 bases at J, with 16 bases between. The CDR3 runs to 13 residues. This chain's CDR3 is CASTSLAPGGYTF. The CDR3 bases are TGTGCCAGTACCTCGCTGGCCCCGGGTGGCTACACCTTC. Drawing the rest from reference TRBV19 and TRBJ1-2, the complete variable domain is DGGITQSPKYLFRKEGQNVTLSCEQNLNHDAMYWYRQDPGQGLRLIYYSQIVNDFQKGDIAEGYSVSREKKESFPLTVTSAQKNPTAFYLCASTSLAPGGYTFGSGTRLTVV.

This chain links TRBV30 with TRBJ1-5; the D is unclear. The germline V gene encodes CDR1 GTSNPN and CDR2 SVGIG (reference sequence). The CDR3 runs 17 residues. Trimming removed 2 bases at V and 0 bases at J, with 17 bases between. Here the CDR3 reads CAWSLPGRTYSNQPQHF. The CDR3, as DNA: TGTGCCTGGAGTCTTCCGGGGAGAACTTATAGCAATCAGCCCCAGCATTTT.